This T cell receptor (beta chain) came from a study of graft-versus-host responses after intestinal transplantation. Study information: Among the recipients, all got anti-thymocyte globulin induction and then tacrolimus and steroids for around 3 years. Study-wide findings and caveats: Early post-transplant HvG declines were associated with peak circulating GvH clone levels. Analysis identified GvH clones in recipient marrow, with some appearing first in ileum or blood. Where graft-donor T cell macrochimerism was present, patients had high graft-versus-host to host-versus-graft clonal ratios in allografts.

In germline, CDR1 is SGHNT, CDR2 YYREEE (reference sequence). The CDR3 loop spans 15 amino acids. The ends were cut back, 2 bases at V and 7 bases at J, with 19 bases in the middle. Sequencing used immunoSEQ multiplex PCR; TCRdb keeps in-frame clones, though not all of them. Among 100,000 or so clones listed, 90% to 95% were seen once. For this clone: Antigen specificity is unknown.

This material consisted of unstimulated CD4+ T cells sorted from spleen or lymph node cells, taken before intestinal transplant. J is TRBJ2-7 and V is TRBV5-4, with D possibly matching TRBD1 (5 bases). This clonotype was obtained from a human donor who received an intestinal transplant. CDR3: CASSLLGPREGEQYF. The CDR3 region has the DNA TGTGCCAGCAGCTTACTTGGCCCCAGGGAAGGGGAGCAGTACTTC.